Listed here are 26 T cell receptor beta chains from one sample, sequenced in a study of high-grade serous ovarian cancer treatment subgroups (dated by TCRdb to about 2021). The tumor samples were collected prior to definitive surgery or chemotherapy. Library method: the immunoSEQ multiplex PCR assay. What TCRdb holds here is the immuneACCESS table cut down to in-frame rearrangements. Part of the clones is not present; checked against another copy, under half of the missing clones reflect an unresolved V gene, and the others are unexplained. The sample contains 1,500 to 2,000 clones, 76% of them found a single time. The top ten hold roughly 5% of the sample. Sample: tumor tissue. These receptors were obtained from a human donor with high-grade serous ovarian cancer.

This clone was counted a single time. This chain uses TRBV5-4 with TRBJ2-1; 9 positions agree with TRBD1. The germline V gene has CDR1 SGHNT and CDR2 YYREEE (reference sequence). V lost 2 bases and J lost 15; bases outside the gene matches: 6. CDR3 size: 12 residues. For the CDR3, the DNA is TGTGCCAGCAGCTTTGACAGGGGGAGGCTGTTCTTC. Translation gives CASSFDRGRLFF.

The rearrangement joins TRBV11-3 to TRBJ2-1; D gene unclear. The CDR3 spans 14 residues. CDR1 and CDR2 (germline): SGHNT, YENEEA. Between the trimmed V and J ends, which lost 1 base and 7 bases, there was a span of 11 bases. CDR3 bases: TGTGCCAGCAGCTTAGGCCCGGCGGCGAATGAGCAGTTCTTC. Encoded protein: CASSLGPAANEQFF.

This chain uses TRBV7-2 with TRBJ2-3; weak D call: TRBD2 (6 bases). V gave up 4 bases and J gave up 0 bases, with 11 bases separating them. The CDR3 is 15 residues long. Germline V gene data show CDR1 as SGHTA and CDR2 as FQGNSA. This CDR3 is CASSSRDLSTDTQYF. CDR3 nucleotides: TGTGCCAGCAGCTCCCGGGACTTAAGCACAGATACGCAGTATTTT.

The chain links TRBV7-8 to TRBJ2-7; 10 bases align to TRBD2. The ends lost 5 bases at V and 0 bases at J; junction bases unmatched: 13. CDR3 length: 18 residues. Germline V gene lookup returns CDR1 SGHVS and CDR2 FQNEAQ. The CDR3 bases are TGTGCCAGCAGCCCCCGGACTAGCGGACCTCTAAGCTCCTACGAGCAGTACTTC. This translates into CASSPRTSGPLSSYEQYF.

The J gene is TRBJ2-7, the V gene TRBV7-8, with 8 bases identical to TRBD1. V lost 6 bases, J lost 0 bases, and 7 bases stayed unmatched. Looked up from germline, CDR1 is SGHVS and CDR2 is FQNEAQ. The CDR3 spans 15 residues. The CDR3 nucleotides are TGTGCCAGCAGTCACCGACAGGGGAGCTCCTACGAGCAGTACTTC. Its translation is CASSHRQGSSYEQYF. The full variable domain, in which reference TRBV7-8 and TRBJ2-7 provide the parts outside the CDR3, is GAGVSQSPRYKVAKRGQDVALRCDPISGHVSLFWYQQALGQGPEFLTYFQNEAQLDKSGLPSDRFFAERPEGSVSTLKIQRTQQEDSAVYLCASSHRQGSSYEQYFGPGTRLTVT.

The chain uses TRBV7-2 and TRBJ1-5, with D perhaps matching TRBD1 (6 bases). The germline gives CDR1 SGHTA, CDR2 FQGNSA. The V gene lost 4 bases and the J gene lost 0 bases, with 10 bases spanning the gap. The CDR3 has 15 residues. The CDR3 loop reads CASSSQGYSNQPQHF. In DNA form, the CDR3 reads TGTGCCAGCAGCTCCCAGGGGTATAGCAATCAGCCCCAGCATTTT.

In the case of this clone: The same CDR3 arises from other DNA sequences in this sample as well. The chain combines TRBV11-1 with TRBJ1-1, with TRBD1 matching 8 bases. The CDR3 length is 14 residues. Trimming took 3 bases from V and 4 from J; bases not matched to a gene: 4. The V gene's germline CDR1 is SGHAT and CDR2 FQDESV (reference sequence). The CDR3 DNA follows: TGTGCCAGCAGCTTGACAGGGGACGGCACTGAAGCTTTCTTT. This translates into CASSLTGDGTEAFF.

The chain couples TRBV28 to TRBJ1-1; D is perhaps TRBD1 (6 bases). The CDR3 has 13 amino acids. Germline lookup yields CDR1 MDHEN and CDR2 SYDVKM. The V and J ends lost 8 bases and 4 bases respectively, with 14 bases between them. CDR3 nucleotide sequence: TGTGCCAGCCCCCCTAGGGGGGCCACTGAAGCTTTCTTT. This encodes CASPPRGATEAFF.

The chain is built from TRBV9 and TRBJ2-3, with 7 bases that match TRBD1. V dropped 0 bases and J dropped 4; count of bases not matched to a gene: 2. The CDR3 consists of 14 residues. The germline V gene encodes CDR1 SGDLS and CDR2 YYNGEE. CDR3 DNA sequence: TGTGCCAGCAGCGTAGCACAGGGGCCAGATACGCAGTATTTT. The encoded protein is CASSVAQGPDTQYF.

This clone was seen once. This chain uses TRBV28 with TRBJ2-1, with D hard to call. Trimming stripped 8 bases from V and 6 bases from J, with 8 bases between. The CDR3 is 11 amino acids. Per the germline V gene, CDR1 is MDHEN and CDR2 is SYDVKM. The CDR3, as DNA: TGTGCCAGCCCCTCTGCCAATGAGCAGTTCTTC. It encodes CASPSANEQFF.

J is TRBJ2-3 and V is TRBV6-4; TRBD1 agrees at 12 bases. Germline CDR1 is MRHNA and CDR2 is SNTAGT. CDR3 length: 15 amino acids. After removal of 2 bases from V and 6 bases from J, the junction contained 3 bases not matched to a gene. The CDR3 spells CASSDRGQGADTQYF. The CDR3 DNA follows: TGTGCCAGCAGTGACCGGGGACAGGGGGCGGATACGCAGTATTTT.

This clone was seen more than once but under ten times. This rearrangement joins TRBV6-1 to TRBJ1-5; D perhaps matches TRBD1 (6 bases). This CDR3 is built from 15 residues. V dropped 3 bases and J dropped 2 bases, with 11 bases sitting between them. Germline V lookup: CDR1 MNHNS, CDR2 SASEGT. The CDR3 DNA reads TGTGCCAGCAGTGATCAGGGGCTAGGCAATCAGCCCCAGCATTTT. Protein sequence: CASSDQGLGNQPQHF.

This chain uses TRBV20-1 with TRBJ1-2; D gene unclear. This CDR3 has 9 residues. V gave up 7 bases and J gave up 6 bases, with 6 bases separating them. Germline lookup yields CDR1 DFQATT and CDR2 SNEGSKA (reference sequence). In DNA form, the CDR3 reads TGCAGTGTGATGGATGGCTACACCTTC. This sequence encodes CSVMDGYTF.

The chain carries TRBV12-5 and TRBJ2-1; 10 bases are a match to TRBD2. Per the germline V gene, CDR1 is LGHNT and CDR2 is FRNRAP. The J segment lost 9 bases and the V segment lost 1 base, leaving 9 bases of the junction unmatched. The CDR3 spans 16 residues. In DNA form, the CDR3 reads TGTGCTAGTGGTTTGGAAGTCCTAGCGGGAGTAGTTGAGCAGTTCTTC. Its protein is CASGLEVLAGVVEQFF.

This rearrangement joins TRBV29-1 to TRBJ2-7; TRBD2 matches 9 bases. Trimming cost V 6 bases and J 5 bases; bases outside gene matches: 8. Germline V lookup: CDR1 SQVTM, CDR2 ANQGSEA. The CDR3 runs to 13 residues. The CDR3 sequence is CSVKASGNHEQYF. CDR3 nucleotides: TGCAGCGTGAAGGCTAGCGGGAACCACGAGCAGTACTTC.

The V call is TRBV7-9, the J call TRBJ1-3; no reliable D call. The CDR3 runs to 13 residues. Germline V gene data show CDR1 as SEHNR and CDR2 as FQNEAQ (reference sequence). Trimming removed 4 bases from V and 5 bases from J, with 9 bases in between. The CDR3 region is CASSSLDRNTIYF. CDR3 nucleotide sequence: TGTGCCAGCAGCTCGCTCGACAGAAACACCATATATTTT. Together with reference TRBV7-9 and TRBJ1-3, the CDR3 gives the full variable domain: DTGVSQNPRHKITKRGQNVTFRCDPISEHNRLYWYRQTLGQGPEFLTYFQNEAQLEKSRLLSDRFSAERPKGSFSTLEIQRTEQGDSAMYLCASSSLDRNTIYFGEGSWLTVV.

This CDR3 reads CASSLLGDKGSPLHF. The CDR3 DNA sequence: TGTGCCAGCAGCTTACTAGGGGATAAAGGTTCACCCCTCCACTTT. The V call is TRBV7-2, the J call TRBJ1-6; TRBD1 is a possible D gene (5 bases). Germline values: CDR1 SGHTA, CDR2 FQGNSA. CDR3 size: 15 residues. The germline V and J ends were trimmed by 2 bases and 9 bases, with 14 bases remaining between them.

This chain connects TRBV4-3 to TRBJ2-5; D might be TRBD2 (5 bases). CDR3 length: 13 amino acids. From germline, CDR1 is LGHNA and CDR2 YSLEER. Trimming shortened V by 1 base and J by 3 bases, and 6 bases separated the two germline ends. CDR3 nucleotide sequence: TGCGCCAGCAGCCAAGTAGCGAAAGAGACCCAGTACTTC. This gives the protein CASSQVAKETQYF.

The chain is built from TRBV7-2 and TRBJ2-4; D gene ambiguous. V lost 0 bases and J 0 bases, leaving 3 bases between the germline ends. The V gene's germline CDR1 is SGHTA and CDR2 FQGNSA. This CDR3 has 14 amino acids. In nucleotides, the CDR3 is TGTGCCAGCAGCTTAGCGACAGCCAAAAACATTCAGTACTTC. This gives the protein CASSLATAKNIQYF.

CDR3 sequence: CASSWGTSQETQYF. CDR3 bases: TGTGCCAGCAGCTGGGGGACAAGTCAAGAGACCCAGTACTTC. The chain carries TRBV7-2 and TRBJ2-5, with D possibly matching TRBD1 (6 bases). The length of the CDR3 is 14 residues. CDR1 and CDR2 from the germline V gene are SGHTA and FQGNSA. V lost 4 bases and J 2 bases, leaving 11 bases between the germline ends.

The chain recombines TRBV5-1 with TRBJ1-3; D is undetermined. Trimming removed 4 bases at V and 2 bases at J, with 10 bases between. This CDR3 has 14 residues. Germline V CDR1 and CDR2: SGHRS, YFSETQ. The CDR3 bases are TGCGCCAGCAGCGAGGGAGGGACTGGAAACACCATATATTTT. The encoded protein is CASSEGGTGNTIYF.

The chain carries TRBV9 and TRBJ1-2; TRBD1 might be the D (5 bases). Trimming removed 5 bases from V and 2 bases from J, with 13 bases in between. The germline CDR1 and CDR2 sequences are SGDLS and YYNGEE. This CDR3 spans 14 amino acids. The CDR3 sequence is CASREQRGNYGYTF. CDR3 coding DNA: TGTGCCAGCAGGGAGCAGCGGGGCAACTATGGCTACACCTTC.

This clone was seen a few times. The CDR3 protein is CAIGLGGTEAFF. Here the CDR3 DNA reads TGTGCCATCGGCTTAGGGGGCACTGAAGCTTTCTTT. The chain is built from TRBV10-3 and TRBJ1-1, with D possibly being TRBD1 (6 bases). This CDR3 has 12 amino acids. V lost 8 bases to trimming and J lost 4 bases, with 11 bases between them. Germline-derived CDR1 and CDR2 are ENHRY and SYGVKD.

V and J are TRBV19 and TRBJ1-1; TRBD1 matches 8 bases. The CDR3 loop spans 17 amino acids. Germline CDR1 is LNHDA and CDR2 is SQIVND (reference sequence). V shed 7 bases and J 2 bases; nucleotides not matched to a gene: 15. The CDR3 DNA reads TGTGCCAGTAACGACCCTGGACAGGGCCTGGGAAACACTGAAGCTTTCTTT. It translates to CASNDPGQGLGNTEAFF.

The chain carries TRBV27 and TRBJ1-2, with 8 bases that match TRBD1. Germline-derived CDR1 and CDR2 are MNHEY and SMNVEV (reference sequence). Trimming cost V 0 bases and J 4 bases; bases outside gene matches: 7. The CDR3 is made up of 16 amino acids. The CDR3 sequence: CASSLSPGQGTYGYTF. The CDR3 DNA reads as TGTGCCAGCAGTTTATCCCCAGGACAGGGTACCTATGGCTACACCTTC.

The V call is TRBV7-2, the J call TRBJ2-2; tentative D call: TRBD1 (5 bases). V lost 1 base and J 6 bases, leaving 9 bases between the germline ends. This CDR3 is built from 14 residues. The germline gives CDR1 SGHTA, CDR2 FQGNSA. CDR3 DNA sequence: TGTGCCAGCAGCTTAGGGCAGGGCCCCGGGGAGCTGTTTTTT. Amino acid sequence: CASSLGQGPGELFF.